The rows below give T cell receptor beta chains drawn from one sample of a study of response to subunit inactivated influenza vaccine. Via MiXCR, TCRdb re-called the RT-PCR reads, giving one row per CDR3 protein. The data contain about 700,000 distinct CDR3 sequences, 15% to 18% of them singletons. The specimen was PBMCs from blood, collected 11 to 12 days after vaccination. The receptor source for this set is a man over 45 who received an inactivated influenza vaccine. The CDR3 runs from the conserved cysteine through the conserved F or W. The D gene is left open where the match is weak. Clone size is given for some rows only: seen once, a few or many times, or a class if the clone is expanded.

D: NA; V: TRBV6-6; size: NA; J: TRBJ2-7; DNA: TGTGCCAGCAGTTACTCGATTCGGGGCGAGCAGTACTTC; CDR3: CASSYSIRGEQYF
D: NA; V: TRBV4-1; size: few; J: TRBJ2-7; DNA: TGCGCCAGCAGCCAAGTTGCCAAGCCCTACGAGCAGTACTTC; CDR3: CASSQVAKPYEQYF
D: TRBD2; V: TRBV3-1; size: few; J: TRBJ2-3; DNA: TGTGCCAGCAGCCAAGATGAACTAGCGGGCCACACAGATACGCAGTATTTT; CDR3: CASSQDELAGHTDTQYF
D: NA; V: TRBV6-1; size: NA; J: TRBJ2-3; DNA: TGTGCCAGCAGTGAACTGGGGGTTAGCACAGATACGCAGTATTTT; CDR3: CASSELGVSTDTQYF
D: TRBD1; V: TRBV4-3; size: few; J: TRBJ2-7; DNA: TGCGCCAGCAGCCAAGAGACAGGGCGCTATAGCTCCTACGAGCAGTACTTC; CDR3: CASSQETGRYSSYEQYF
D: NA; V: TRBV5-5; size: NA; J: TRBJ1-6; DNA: TGTGCCAGCAGCTTCGACAGTTCTGGTAATTCACCCCTCCACTTT; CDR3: CASSFDSSGNSPLHF
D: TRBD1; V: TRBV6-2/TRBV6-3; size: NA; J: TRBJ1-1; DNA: TGTGCCAGCAGTGCATACCTAGGGACAGGAAACACTGAAGCTTTCTTT; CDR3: CASSAYLGTGNTEAFF
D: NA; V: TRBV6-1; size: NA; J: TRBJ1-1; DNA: TGTGCCAGCCTACGGGTGCACACTGAAGCTTTCTTT; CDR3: CASLRVHTEAFF
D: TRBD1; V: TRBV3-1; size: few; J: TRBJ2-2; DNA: TGTGCCAGCAGCCAAGATCAGGGACAGGGCGGCTTCGGGGAGCTGTTTTTT; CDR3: CASSQDQGQGGFGELFF
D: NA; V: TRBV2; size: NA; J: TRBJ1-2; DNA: TGTGCCAGCAGTGAAGCGGTGCGGGGCTATGGCTACACCTTC; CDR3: CASSEAVRGYGYTF
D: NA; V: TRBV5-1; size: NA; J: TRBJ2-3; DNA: TGCGCCAGCAGCTTGGCGCCAGGTTACACAGATACGCAGTATTTT; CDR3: CASSLAPGYTDTQYF
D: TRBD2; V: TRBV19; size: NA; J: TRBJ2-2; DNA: TGTGCCAGTAGTATAGCTGGTAGCGGGAGGGCCGTGGAGCTGTTTTTT; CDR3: CASSIAGSGRAVELFF
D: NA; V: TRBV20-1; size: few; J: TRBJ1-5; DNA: TGCAGTGCTAGAGCTTACAGGGACCCATATAGCAATCAGCCCCAGCATTTT; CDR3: CSARAYRDPYSNQPQHF
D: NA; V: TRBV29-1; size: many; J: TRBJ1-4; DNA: TGCATCGGCGGGGTGGGTGAAAAACTGTTTTTT; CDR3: CIGGVGEKLFF